Given below is one T cell receptor (beta chain) in context. This clone's antigen is unknown. Within one base of it there is no much larger clone, and no base qualities were kept. The treatment or condition label, as the study defines it: allogeneic hematopoietic cell transplantation with graft depleted of TCRalphabeta T cells and CD19 B cells. TCRalphabeta/CD19-depleted allogeneic hematopoietic cell grafts were given to the transplant recipients, all of whom were children. The CDR3, cysteine through phenylalanine, is 17 amino acids long. Of all the DNA, just the CDR3 is kept, 51 bases in frame from base 1. Library preparation employed PCR. Sequencing used an Illumina HiSeq 2500. TCR libraries were prepared with molecular barcoding, using unique molecular identifiers to normalize TCRbeta repertoire quantification. The public reads were reanalyzed by TCRdb: fastp trimming at Q25, MiXCR alignment, in-frame beta chains only. Every distinct CDR3 protein forms one entry, paired with its most common genes and DNA. Counted in this sample were approximately 490,000 distinct CDR3 sequences; roughly a tenth of them appeared once. Approximately 2% of the sample is in the top ten clones.

The data derive from a study of T-cell reconstitution after alpha-beta-depleted transplantation in children (dated by TCRdb to 2016 to 2017). A note on the overall study: Using TCR repertoire profiling, the study followed T-cell immune reconstitution in a quantitative way in children after TCRalphabeta/CD19-depleted allogeneic hematopoietic cell transplantation.

What the work shows at the level of the full study, not this receptor alone: In some patients, high TCRbeta diversity at day 60 was attributed to recipient T cells and intrathymic progenitors that had survived conditioning. Over subsequent months, a decline in hyperexpanded clone frequencies was noted, and after one year, T-cell counts and TCRbeta diversity were mostly ascribed to newly produced T cells. Apparently early alphabetaT-cell count recovery about two months after transplant reportedly relied on only several hundred rapidly expanded clones derived from non-depleted graft cells.

The sequences come from PBMCs, collected before TCRalphabeta/CD19-depleted stem cell transplant. The chain was built from TRBV21-1 and TRBJ2-1; the table's D call TRBD1 went unverified against the DNA. TRBV21-1 is a listed pseudogene. This TCR was sampled from a child aged 2-15 years with inherited bone marrow failure, due to receive a stem cell transplant. The CDR3 region has the sequence CASSKERRSRPYNEQFF. The nucleotides read TGTGCCAGCAGCAAAGAAAGGCGGTCCCGCCCCTACAATGAGCAGTTCTTC.